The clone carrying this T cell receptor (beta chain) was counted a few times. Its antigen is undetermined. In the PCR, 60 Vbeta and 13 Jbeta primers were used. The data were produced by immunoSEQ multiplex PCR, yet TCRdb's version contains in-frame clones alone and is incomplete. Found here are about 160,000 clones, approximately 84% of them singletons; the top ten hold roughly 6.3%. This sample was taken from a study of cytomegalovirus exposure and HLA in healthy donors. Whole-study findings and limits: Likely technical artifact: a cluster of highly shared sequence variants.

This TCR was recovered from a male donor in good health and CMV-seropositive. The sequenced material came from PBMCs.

CDR3 coding DNA: TGTGCCAGCAGTTCCCCAGGGTTGGCCGAAAAACTGTTTTTT. Translated, it gives CASSSPGLAEKLFF. The chain couples TRBV27 to TRBJ1-4; maybe TRBD1 (5 bases). This CDR3 is 14 amino acids long. The V end lost 4 bases, the J end lost 8 bases, and 14 bases lay between the germline ends. Germline V gives CDR1 MNHEY, CDR2 SMNVEV (reference sequence). Looking up the rest from reference TRBV27 and TRBJ1-4 gives the full variable domain: EAQVTQNPRYLITVTGKKLTVTCSQNMNHEYMSWYRQDPGLGLRQIYYSMNVEVTDKGDVPEGYKVSRKEKRNFPLILESPSPNQTSLYFCASSSPGLAEKLFFGSGTQLSVL.